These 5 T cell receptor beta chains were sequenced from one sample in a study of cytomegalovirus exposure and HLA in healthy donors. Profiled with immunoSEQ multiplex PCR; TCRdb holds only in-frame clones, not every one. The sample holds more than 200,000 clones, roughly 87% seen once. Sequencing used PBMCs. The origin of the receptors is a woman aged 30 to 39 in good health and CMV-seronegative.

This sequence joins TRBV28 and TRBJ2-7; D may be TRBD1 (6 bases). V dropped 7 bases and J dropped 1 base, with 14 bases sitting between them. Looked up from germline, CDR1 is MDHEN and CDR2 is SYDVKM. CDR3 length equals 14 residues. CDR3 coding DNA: TGTGCCAGCATTAAGACAGGTAATTCCTACGAGCAGTACTTC. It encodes CASIKTGNSYEQYF. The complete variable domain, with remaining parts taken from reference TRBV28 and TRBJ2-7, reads DVKVTQSSRYLVKRTGEKVFLECVQDMDHENMFWYRQDPGLGLRLIYFSYDVKMKEKGDIPEGYSVSREKKERFSLILESASTNQTSMYLCASIKTGNSYEQYFGPGTRLTVT.

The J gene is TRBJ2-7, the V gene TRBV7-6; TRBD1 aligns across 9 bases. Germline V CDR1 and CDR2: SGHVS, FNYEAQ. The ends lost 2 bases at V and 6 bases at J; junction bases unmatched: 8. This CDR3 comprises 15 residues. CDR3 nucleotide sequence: TGTGCCAGCAGCTTAAGGGACAGGGCAACTGGCGAGCAGTACTTC. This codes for CASSLRDRATGEQYF. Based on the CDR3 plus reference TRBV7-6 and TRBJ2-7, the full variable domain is GAGVSQSPRYKVTKRGQDVALRCDPISGHVSLYWYRQALGQGPEFLTYFNYEAQQDKSGLPNDRFSAERPEGSISTLTIQRTEQRDSAMYRCASSLRDRATGEQYFGPGTRLTVT.

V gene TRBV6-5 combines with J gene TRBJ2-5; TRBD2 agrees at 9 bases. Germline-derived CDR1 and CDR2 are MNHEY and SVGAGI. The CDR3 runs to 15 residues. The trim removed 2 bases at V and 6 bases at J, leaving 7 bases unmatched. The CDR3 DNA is TGTGCCAGCAGTTACGTAGCGGGAGCGAGGAAGACCCAGTACTTC. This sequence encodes CASSYVAGARKTQYF.

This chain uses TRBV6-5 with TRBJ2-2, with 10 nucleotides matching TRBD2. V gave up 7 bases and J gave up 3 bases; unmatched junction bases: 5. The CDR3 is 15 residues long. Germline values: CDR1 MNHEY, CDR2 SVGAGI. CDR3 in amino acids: CASNEAGGYTGELFF. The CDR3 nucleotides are TGTGCCAGCAACGAAGCGGGGGGGTACACCGGGGAGCTGTTTTTT.

In nucleotides, the CDR3 is TGTGCCAGCAGCTTAACCAGGGAGAATGGCTACACCTTC. Protein: CASSLTRENGYTF. V usage is TRBV7-2 and J usage is TRBJ1-2, with D maybe TRBD1 (5 bases). V lost 2 bases to trimming and J lost 6 bases, with 10 bases between them. The CDR3 spans 13 residues. From germline, CDR1 is SGHTA and CDR2 FQGNSA.